The 8 T cell receptor beta chains below were found in one sample sequenced in a study of cytomegalovirus exposure and HLA in healthy donors. PCR involved 60 Vbeta and 13 Jbeta primers. Repertoires were generated with immunoSEQ multiplex PCR, while TCRdb's copy carries only in-frame clones and drops some. The sample lists over 150,000 clones, more than 75% occurring once. The sample taken for sequencing was PBMCs. These TCRs come from a man younger than 35 in good health and CMV-seropositive.

V gene TRBV5-5 combines with J gene TRBJ2-1, with 9 positions matching TRBD1. CDR3 length equals 14 residues. Looked up from germline, CDR1 is SGHKS and CDR2 is YYEKEE (reference sequence). The J segment lost 2 bases and the V segment lost 4 bases, leaving 1 base of the junction unmatched. The CDR3 DNA reads TGTGCCAGCAGCGGGACAGGGCCCTACAATGAGCAGTTCTTC. This encodes CASSGTGPYNEQFF. Variable domain in full (rest from reference TRBV5-5 and TRBJ2-1): DAGVTQSPTHLIKTRGQQVTLRCSPISGHKSVSWYQQVLGQGPQFIFQYYEKEERGRGNFPDRFSARQFPNYSSELNVNALLLGDSALYLCASSGTGPYNEQFFGPGTRLTVL.

V and J are TRBV19 and TRBJ2-5; D possibly corresponds to TRBD2 (5 bases). The J call is doubtful: the DNA matches TRBJ2-7 better. The CDR3 loop spans 15 amino acids. Germline CDR1 reads LNHDA; CDR2 reads SQIVND (reference sequence). CDR3 bases: TGTGCCAGTAGTATTGCACTCCGGGGAAAGGACGAGCAGTACTTC. Protein product: CASSIALRGKDEQYF.

The chain carries TRBV21-1 and TRBJ2-1; the listed D gene, TRBD2, was not tested against the DNA. TRBV21-1 is shown as a pseudogene. This CDR3 contains 15 residues. The CDR3 coding sequence is TGTGCCAGCAGCATAAGGACTAGCGACAACAATGAGCAGTTCTTC. It is translated as CASSIRTSDNNEQFF.

The rearrangement links TRBV5-8 to TRBJ2-2, with no clear D. V was pared by 3 bases and J by 7 bases, with 13 bases between. CDR1 and CDR2 (germline): SGHTS, YDEGEE. The CDR3 is 14 amino acids. This chain's CDR3 is CASSSTLSYGELFF. For the CDR3, the DNA is TGTGCCAGCAGCTCAACTTTAAGTTACGGGGAGCTGTTTTTT.

The J gene is TRBJ2-7, the V gene TRBV11-1; D ambiguous. The germline V and J ends were trimmed by 5 bases and 4 bases, with 6 bases remaining between them. This CDR3 contains 11 residues. Per germline, CDR1 SGHAT and CDR2 FQDESV (reference sequence). CDR3: CASSQAYEQYF. The CDR3, as DNA: TGTGCCAGCAGCCAAGCATACGAGCAGTACTTC.

The CDR3 region is CASSPTGTYYNEQFF. The CDR3 DNA reads as TGCGCCAGCAGCCCTACCGGGACATATTACAATGAGCAGTTCTTC. This chain uses TRBV4-1 with TRBJ2-1; D is possibly TRBD1 (6 bases). The germline CDR1 and CDR2 sequences are MGHRA and YSYEKL. There are 15 residues in the CDR3. Trimming took 4 bases from V and 4 from J, leaving 14 bases between them.

This sequence joins TRBV9 and TRBJ2-2, with D tentatively TRBD2 (5 bases). Germline V gene lookup returns CDR1 SGDLS and CDR2 YYNGEE. The CDR3 contains 16 residues. Trimming left V 4 bases short and J 0 bases short, with 13 bases between. The CDR3 spells CASSPRTGTNTGELFF. In DNA, the CDR3 is TGTGCCAGCAGCCCGAGGACTGGAACGAACACCGGGGAGCTGTTTTTT. The complete variable domain, with remaining parts taken from reference TRBV9 and TRBJ2-2, reads DSGVTQTPKHLITATGQRVTLRCSPRSGDLSVYWYQQSLDQGLQFLIQYYNGEERAKGNILERFSAQQFPDLHSELNLSSLELGDSALYFCASSPRTGTNTGELFFGEGSRLTVL.

The rearrangement joins TRBV10-3 to TRBJ1-1; 9 nucleotides agree with TRBD1. The CDR3 runs to 16 residues. Germline CDR1 ENHRY, CDR2 SYGVKD. V lost 4 bases, J lost 3 bases, and 9 bases stayed unmatched. The CDR3 DNA sequence: TGTGCCATCAGTGCCACGGACAGGGGTTTGTACACTGAAGCTTTCTTT. Residues: CAISATDRGLYTEAFF.